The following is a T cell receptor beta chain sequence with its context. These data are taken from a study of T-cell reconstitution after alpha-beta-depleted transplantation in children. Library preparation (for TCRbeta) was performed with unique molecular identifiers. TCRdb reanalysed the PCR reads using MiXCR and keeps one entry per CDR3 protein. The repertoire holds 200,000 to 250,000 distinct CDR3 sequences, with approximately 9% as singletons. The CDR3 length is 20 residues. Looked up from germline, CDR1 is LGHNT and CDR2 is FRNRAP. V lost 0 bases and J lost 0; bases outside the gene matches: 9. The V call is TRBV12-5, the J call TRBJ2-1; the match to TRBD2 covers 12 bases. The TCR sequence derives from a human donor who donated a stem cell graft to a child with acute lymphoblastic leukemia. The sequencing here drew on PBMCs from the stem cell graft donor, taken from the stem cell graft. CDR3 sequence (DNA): TGTGCTAGTGGTTTGGTCCCGGCTAGCGGGGGGGTTAGCTCCTACAATGAGCAGTTCTTC. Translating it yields CASGLVPASGGVSSYNEQFF. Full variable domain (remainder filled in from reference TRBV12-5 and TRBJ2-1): DARVTQTPRHKVTEMGQEVTMRCQPILGHNTVFWYRQTMMQGLELLAYFRNRAPLDDSGMPKDRFSAEMPDATLATLKIQPSEPRDSAVYFCASGLVPASGGVSSYNEQFFGPGTRLTVL.